These 28 T cell receptor beta chains came from one sample sequenced in a study of stem cell transplantation in POMP-related autoinflammatory disease. Sequencing used immunoSEQ multiplex PCR; TCRdb keeps in-frame clones, though not all of them. Of under 600 clones listed, more than 70% were seen once; the top ten hold roughly 7%. The starting material was CD4+ follicular helper T cells (Tfh) from PBMCs, obtained before stem cell transplantation. The receptors come from a human donor with POMP-related autoinflammation and immune dysregulation (PRAID).

V usage is TRBV6-6 and J usage is TRBJ2-3; possible D gene TRBD2, 5 bases. CDR1 is MNHNY and CDR2 is SVGAGI in the germline V gene (reference sequence). The CDR3 runs to 15 residues. V was cut by 5 bases and J by 0 bases, with 12 bases left in between. CDR3 in amino acids: CASSRPSTSTDTQYF. The CDR3 coding sequence is TGTGCCAGCAGTCGACCTAGCACTAGCACAGATACGCAGTATTTT.

The chain is built from TRBV11-2 and TRBJ1-2, with 9 bases that match TRBD1. Looked up from germline, CDR1 is SGHAT and CDR2 is FQNNGV. Unmatched junction bases numbered 13, after V lost 5 bases and J lost 6 bases. The CDR3 extends over 16 amino acids. The CDR3 is CASSPGGTGRQDGYTF. The CDR3 nucleotides read TGTGCCAGCAGCCCCGGGGGGACAGGGAGGCAGGATGGCTACACCTTC.

The chain recombines TRBV29-1 with TRBJ2-5; D is possibly TRBD2 (6 bases). Trimming shortened V by 1 base and J by 0 bases, and 21 bases separated the two germline ends. This CDR3 has 18 residues. CDR1 and CDR2 from the germline V gene are SQVTM and ANQGSEA. The CDR3 here is CSVEVVFLGWGDQETQYF. The CDR3, as DNA: TGCAGCGTTGAAGTTGTGTTCCTGGGATGGGGGGACCAAGAGACCCAGTACTTC.

The J gene is TRBJ1-6, the V gene TRBV9; D is perhaps TRBD1 (5 bases). The germline V and J ends were trimmed by 4 bases and 8 bases, with 13 bases remaining between them. The CDR3 contains 14 residues. Germline V gene lookup returns CDR1 SGDLS and CDR2 YYNGEE. CDR3 DNA: TGTGCCAGCAGCTCCGGGACGGCCTATTCACCCCTCCACTTT. It encodes CASSSGTAYSPLHF.

This chain uses TRBV27 with TRBJ1-1; possible D gene TRBD1, 5 bases. Trimming pared 3 bases from V and 1 base from J, leaving 12 bases between. The CDR3 extends over 15 amino acids. The V gene's germline CDR1 is MNHEY and CDR2 SMNVEV (reference sequence). CDR3 loop: CASSFASTANTEAFF. CDR3 nucleotide sequence: TGTGCCAGCAGTTTTGCATCGACAGCGAACACTGAAGCTTTCTTT.

A single count supports this clone. V is TRBV5-1 and J is TRBJ2-3; a possible D gene is TRBD1 (6 bases). The CDR3 spans 17 residues. V lost 3 bases and J 2 bases, leaving 19 bases between the germline ends. The germline V gene has CDR1 SGHRS and CDR2 YFSETQ. In DNA form, the CDR3 reads TGCGCCAGCAGCTGGGCCGGGGACACGCCTTACACAGATACGCAGTATTTT. Translated: CASSWAGDTPYTDTQYF.

The gene calls are TRBV5-1 and TRBJ2-5; D uncertain. Germline CDR1 reads SGHRS; CDR2 reads YFSETQ. The V gene lost 7 bases and the J gene lost 0 bases, with 13 bases spanning the gap. This CDR3 is 14 amino acids long. CDR3 residues: CASRPGANQETQYF. The CDR3 nucleotides are TGCGCCAGCCGCCCCGGAGCGAACCAAGAGACCCAGTACTTC.

This chain connects TRBV18 to TRBJ2-2, with 10 bases lining up with TRBD1. The J segment lost 4 bases and the V segment lost 3 bases, leaving 5 bases of the junction unmatched. Per the germline V gene, CDR1 is KGHSH and CDR2 is LQKENI. The CDR3 is 16 amino acids. The CDR3 DNA reads TGTGCCAGCTCACCCCGGACAGGGGGGGCCACCGGGGAGCTGTTTTTT. It yields the protein CASSPRTGGATGELFF.

This chain connects TRBV28 to TRBJ1-4; possibly TRBD1 for D (6 bases). This CDR3 is built from 14 residues. The germline gives CDR1 MDHEN, CDR2 SYDVKM. Trimming cost V 4 bases and J 5 bases, with 11 bases left between them. The CDR3 spells CASSSGAKNEKLFF. CDR3 bases: TGTGCCAGCAGTTCAGGGGCGAAGAATGAAAAACTGTTTTTT.

The chain couples TRBV28 to TRBJ2-7, with 8 bases identical to TRBD1. Germline V gene data show CDR1 as MDHEN and CDR2 as SYDVKM. The CDR3 is 15 amino acids. V was clipped by 5 bases and J by 7 bases; unmatched bases: 13. The CDR3 region is CASSVSQGQAGEQYF. The CDR3 DNA reads TGTGCCAGCAGTGTTTCCCAGGGACAGGCCGGGGAGCAGTACTTC.

The V gene is TRBV5-1, the J gene TRBJ1-1, with D uncertain. The germline V and J ends were trimmed by 0 bases and 0 bases, with 6 bases remaining between them. CDR1 and CDR2 from the germline V gene are SGHRS and YFSETQ. The CDR3 has 14 amino acids. CDR3 sequence: CASSLVGMNTEAFF. CDR3 in DNA: TGCGCCAGCAGCTTGGTCGGCATGAACACTGAAGCTTTCTTT.

The chain carries TRBV5-4 and TRBJ2-3; no clear D. Germline V gene lookup returns CDR1 SGHNT and CDR2 YYREEE (reference sequence). Between the trimmed V and J ends, which lost 0 bases and 2 bases, there was a span of 7 bases. The CDR3 is 14 amino acids. The DNA of the CDR3 is TGTGCCAGCAGCTTGGTGGAGTTCACAGATACGCAGTATTTT. Encoded protein: CASSLVEFTDTQYF.

The chain joins TRBV4-2 to TRBJ2-1; tentative D call: TRBD1 (6 bases). The CDR3 runs to 16 residues. Germline V CDR1 and CDR2: LGHNA, YNFKEQ. V lost 2 bases to trimming and J lost 2 bases, with 13 bases between them. CDR3 bases: TGTGCCAGCAGCCAATCCTTCGACAGGCCCTACAATGAGCAGTTCTTC. Its translation: CASSQSFDRPYNEQFF.

V is TRBV6-6 and J is TRBJ2-6; perhaps TRBD1 as D (6 bases). CDR1 is MNHNY, CDR2 SVGAGI, per germline (reference sequence). CDR3 length: 16 residues. V dropped 2 bases and J dropped 2 bases, with 10 bases sitting between them. The CDR3 DNA sequence: TGTGCCAGCAGTTACGGCCCAGGGGCTGGGGCCAACGTCCTGACTTTC. The encoded protein is CASSYGPGAGANVLTF.

The V gene is TRBV10-3, the J gene TRBJ2-2; D is unresolved. The germline gives CDR1 ENHRY, CDR2 SYGVKD. Trimming shortened V by 2 bases and J by 4 bases, and 2 bases separated the two germline ends. CDR3 length equals 12 residues. CDR3 DNA sequence: TGTGCCATCAGTGAGACCACCGGGGAGCTGTTTTTT. Translation: CAISETTGELFF.

This rearrangement joins TRBV10-3 to TRBJ2-1, with no clear D. The CDR3 loop spans 11 amino acids. V shed 3 bases and J shed 3 bases, with 0 bases lying between them. From germline, CDR1 is ENHRY and CDR2 SYGVKD. CDR3 loop: CAISDYNEQFF. The CDR3 region has the DNA TGTGCCATCAGTGACTACAATGAGCAGTTCTTC.

This sequence joins TRBV2 and TRBJ1-5; perhaps TRBD1 as D (5 bases). The CDR3 loop spans 14 amino acids. V shed 6 bases and J shed 3 bases, with 12 bases lying between them. The germline gives CDR1 SNHLY, CDR2 FYNNEI. CDR3 residues: CASRLTAPNQPQHF. CDR3 in DNA: TGTGCCAGCAGATTGACAGCACCCAATCAGCCCCAGCATTTT.

The gene calls are TRBV18 and TRBJ2-3, with TRBD2 matching 15 bases. The CDR3 length is 19 residues. Germline lookup yields CDR1 KGHSH and CDR2 LQKENI. V dropped 3 bases and J dropped 0; count of bases not matched to a gene: 7. CDR3 in DNA: TGTGCCAGCTCACCGGGACTAGCGGGGGGACGCACTAGCACAGATACGCAGTATTTT. The encoded protein is CASSPGLAGGRTSTDTQYF.

The V and J genes are TRBV28 and TRBJ1-2, with D possibly being TRBD1 (6 bases). The length of the CDR3 is 13 residues. Germline V gene lookup returns CDR1 MDHEN and CDR2 SYDVKM. Deletions cut 5 bases from V and 6 bases from J, with 13 bases between. The CDR3 DNA follows: TGTGCCAGCAGTCTAAGACAGGACGATGGCTACACCTTC. Its translation is CASSLRQDDGYTF.

This chain joins TRBV5-1 and TRBJ2-5, with 7 bases matching TRBD1. The ends lost 2 bases at V and 1 base at J; junction bases unmatched: 2. The CDR3 extends over 14 amino acids. From germline, CDR1 is SGHRS and CDR2 YFSETQ. This CDR3 is CASSLDRVQETQYF. The DNA of the CDR3 is TGCGCCAGCAGCTTAGACAGGGTCCAAGAGACCCAGTACTTC. The whole variable domain, filled in from reference TRBV5-1 and TRBJ2-5, reads KAGVTQTPRYLIKTRGQQVTLSCSPISGHRSVSWYQQTPGQGLQFLFEYFSETQRNKGNFPGRFSGRQFSNSRSEMNVSTLELGDSALYLCASSLDRVQETQYFGPGTRLLVL.

The chain carries TRBV18 and TRBJ1-1; 7 positions agree with TRBD1. The J segment lost 4 bases and the V segment lost 8 bases, leaving 10 bases of the junction unmatched. The CDR3 spans 14 residues. Germline V gene lookup returns CDR1 KGHSH and CDR2 LQKENI. The CDR3 DNA reads as TGTGCCAGCCGCCAGGGACAGCTAAGCACTGAAGCTTTCTTT. It translates to CASRQGQLSTEAFF.

The genes are TRBV2 and TRBJ2-1; 8 bases line up with TRBD2. Germline values: CDR1 SNHLY, CDR2 FYNNEI. V lost 6 bases and J lost 3; bases outside the gene matches: 10. The CDR3 spans 16 residues. This CDR3 is CASRLPPGLGYNEQFF. The CDR3 bases are TGTGCCAGCAGACTCCCCCCGGGACTAGGCTACAATGAGCAGTTCTTC. Full variable domain (outside the CDR3, taken from reference TRBV2 and TRBJ2-1): EPEVTQTPSHQVTQMGQEVILRCVPISNHLYFYWYRQILGQKVEFLVSFYNNEISEKSEIFDDQFSVERPDGSNFTLKIRSTKLEDSAMYFCASRLPPGLGYNEQFFGPGTRLTVL.

The V call is TRBV18, the J call TRBJ2-3; D might be TRBD1 (5 bases). V lost 3 bases to trimming and J lost 5 bases, with 9 bases between them. The CDR3 sequence is 13 residues long. Germline V lookup: CDR1 KGHSH, CDR2 LQKENI. The CDR3 protein is CASSPVGRDTQYF. The DNA for the CDR3 is TGTGCCAGCTCACCGGTGGGGCGAGATACGCAGTATTTT. The entire variable domain, with the rest obtained from reference TRBV18 and TRBJ2-3, is as follows: NAGVMQNPRHLVRRRGQEARLRCSPMKGHSHVYWYRQLPEEGLKFMVYLQKENIIDESGMPKERFSAEFPKEGPSILRIQQVVRGDSAAYFCASSPVGRDTQYFGPGTRLTVL.

The rearrangement uses TRBV11-2 and TRBJ2-7; 8 positions agree with TRBD2. The CDR3 totals 15 residues. Germline assignment: CDR1 SGHAT and CDR2 FQNNGV. V shed 1 base and J 2 bases; nucleotides not matched to a gene: 4. The CDR3 protein is CASSLGGSGTYEQYF. The CDR3 DNA is TGTGCCAGCAGCTTAGGGGGTAGCGGGACCTACGAGCAGTACTTC.

The chain combines TRBV2 with TRBJ2-3, with 7 bases lining up with TRBD2. The trim removed 2 bases at V and 2 bases at J, leaving 4 bases unmatched. The CDR3 consists of 15 residues. CDR1 and CDR2 (germline): SNHLY, FYNNEI. The chain's CDR3 is CASSESLAVTDTQYF. The DNA of the CDR3 is TGTGCCAGCAGTGAATCCCTAGCGGTCACAGATACGCAGTATTTT.

The rearrangement links TRBV11-1 to TRBJ1-2; 9 bases are a match to TRBD1. With V trimmed by 1 base and J by 3 bases, 0 bases remained unmatched. The CDR3 covers 14 residues. Germline CDR1 and CDR2: SGHAT and FQDESV (reference sequence). The CDR3: CASSLGQGDYGYTF. The CDR3 region has the DNA TGTGCCAGCAGCTTAGGACAGGGGGACTATGGCTACACCTTC.

By its share, this clone is hyperexpanded. This chain uses TRBV5-6 with TRBJ2-3; D remains unclear. The CDR3 sequence is 14 residues long. Trimming left V 0 bases short and J 2 bases short, with 7 bases between. Germline loops: CDR1 SGHDT, CDR2 YYEEEE. The CDR3, as DNA: TGTGCCAGCAGCTTGGTGGAGTTCACAGATACGCAGTATTTT. It yields the protein CASSLVEFTDTQYF.

V is TRBV18 and J is TRBJ2-1; possibly TRBD1 for D (5 bases). In germline, CDR1 is KGHSH, CDR2 LQKENI. V was clipped by 6 bases and J by 2 bases, with 11 bases between them. The length of the CDR3 is 14 residues. CDR3 nucleotide sequence: TGTGCCAGCTCCCCCCAGGGCCCCTACAATGAGCAGTTCTTC. Amino acids: CASSPQGPYNEQFF.